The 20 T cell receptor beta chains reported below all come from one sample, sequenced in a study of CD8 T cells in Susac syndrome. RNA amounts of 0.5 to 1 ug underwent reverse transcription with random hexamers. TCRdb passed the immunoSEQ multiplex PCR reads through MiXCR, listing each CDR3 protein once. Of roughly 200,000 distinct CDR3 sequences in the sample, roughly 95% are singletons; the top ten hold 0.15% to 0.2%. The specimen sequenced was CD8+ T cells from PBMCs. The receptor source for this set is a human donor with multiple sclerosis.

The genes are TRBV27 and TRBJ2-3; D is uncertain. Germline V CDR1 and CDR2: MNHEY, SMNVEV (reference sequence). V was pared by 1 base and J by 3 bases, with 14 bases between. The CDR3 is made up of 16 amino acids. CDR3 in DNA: TGTGCCAGCAGTTTATTCGCGGTAGACCGGACAGATACGCAGTATTTT. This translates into CASSLFAVDRTDTQYF.

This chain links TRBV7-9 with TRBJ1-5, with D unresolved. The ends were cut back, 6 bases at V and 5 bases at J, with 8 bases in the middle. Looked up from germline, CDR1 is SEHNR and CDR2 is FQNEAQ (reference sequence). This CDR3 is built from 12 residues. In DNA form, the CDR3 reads TGTGCCAGCAGGTCGGGTGATCAGCCCCAGCATTTT. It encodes CASRSGDQPQHF.

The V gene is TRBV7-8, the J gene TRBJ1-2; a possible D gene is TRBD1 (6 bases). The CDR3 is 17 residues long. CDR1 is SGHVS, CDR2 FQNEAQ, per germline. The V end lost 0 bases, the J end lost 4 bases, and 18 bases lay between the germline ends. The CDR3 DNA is TGTGCCAGCAGCTTAGCGCTGGTAGGGGGGTCGGCCTATGGCTACACCTTC. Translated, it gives CASSLALVGGSAYGYTF.

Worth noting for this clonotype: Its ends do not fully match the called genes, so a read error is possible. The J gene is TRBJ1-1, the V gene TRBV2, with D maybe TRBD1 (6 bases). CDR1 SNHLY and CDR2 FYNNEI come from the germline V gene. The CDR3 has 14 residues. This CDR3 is CASSEGQINTEAFF. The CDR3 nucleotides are TGTGCCAGCAGCGAAGGACAGATTAACACTGAAGCTTTCTTT.

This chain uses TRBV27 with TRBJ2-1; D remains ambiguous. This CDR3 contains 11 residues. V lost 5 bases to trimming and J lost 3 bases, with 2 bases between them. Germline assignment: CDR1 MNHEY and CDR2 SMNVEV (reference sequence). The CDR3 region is CASSNYNEQFF. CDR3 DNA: TGTGCCAGCAGTAACTACAATGAGCAGTTCTTC.

CDR3 amino acids: CSATSTGGTGELFF. CDR3 sequence (DNA): TGCAGCGCTACCTCGACAGGGGGCACCGGGGAGCTGTTTTTT. This rearrangement joins TRBV29-1 to TRBJ2-2, with 9 nucleotides matching TRBD1. The germline V gene has CDR1 SQVTM and CDR2 ANQGSEA. The junction had 7 bases not matched to a gene; V was cut back by 7 bases and J by 4 bases. CDR3 length equals 14 residues.

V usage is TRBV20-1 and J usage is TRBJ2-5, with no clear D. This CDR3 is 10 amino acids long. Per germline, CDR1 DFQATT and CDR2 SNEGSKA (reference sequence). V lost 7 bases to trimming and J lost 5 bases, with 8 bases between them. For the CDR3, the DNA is TGCAGTGTAGTCTTGGAGACCCAGTACTTC. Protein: CSVVLETQYF.

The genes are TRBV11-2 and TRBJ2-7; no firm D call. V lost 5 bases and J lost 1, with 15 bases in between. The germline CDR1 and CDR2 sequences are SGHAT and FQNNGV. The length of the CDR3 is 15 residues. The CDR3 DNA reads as TGTGCCAGCAGCCCGTGGCCGAGCCAGTCCTACGAGCAGTACTTC. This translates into CASSPWPSQSYEQYF.

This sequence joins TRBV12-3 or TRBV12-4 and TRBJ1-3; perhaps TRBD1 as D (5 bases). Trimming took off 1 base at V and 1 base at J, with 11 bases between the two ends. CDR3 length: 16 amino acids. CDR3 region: CASSLGVRVSGNTIYF. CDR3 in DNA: TGTGCCAGCAGTTTAGGTGTCAGGGTATCTGGAAACACCATATATTTT.

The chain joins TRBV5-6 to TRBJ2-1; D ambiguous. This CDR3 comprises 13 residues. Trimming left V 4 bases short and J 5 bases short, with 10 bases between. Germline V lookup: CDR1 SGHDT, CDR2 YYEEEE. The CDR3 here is CASSPQNDNEQFF. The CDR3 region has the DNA TGTGCCAGCAGCCCACAGAATGACAATGAGCAGTTCTTC. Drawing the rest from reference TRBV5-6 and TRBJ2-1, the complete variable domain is DAGVTQSPTHLIKTRGQQVTLRCSPKSGHDTVSWYQQALGQGPQFIFQYYEEEERQRGNFPDRFSGHQFPNYSSELNVNALLLGDSALYLCASSPQNDNEQFFGPGTRLTVL.

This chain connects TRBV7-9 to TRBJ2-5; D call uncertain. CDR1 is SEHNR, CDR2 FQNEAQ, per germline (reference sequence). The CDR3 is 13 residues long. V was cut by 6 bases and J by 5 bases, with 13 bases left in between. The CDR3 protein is CASRSRGVETQYF. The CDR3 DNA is TGTGCCAGCAGGAGTCGCGGCGTTGAGACCCAGTACTTC. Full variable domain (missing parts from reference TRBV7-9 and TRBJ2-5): DTGVSQNPRHKITKRGQNVTFRCDPISEHNRLYWYRQTLGQGPEFLTYFQNEAQLEKSRLLSDRFSAERPKGSFSTLEIQRTEQGDSAMYLCASRSRGVETQYFGPGTRLLVL.

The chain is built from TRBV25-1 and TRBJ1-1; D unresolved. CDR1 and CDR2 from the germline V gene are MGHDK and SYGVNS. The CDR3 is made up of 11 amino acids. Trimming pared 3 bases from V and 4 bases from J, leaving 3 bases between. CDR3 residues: CASSDRTEAFF. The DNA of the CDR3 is TGTGCCAGCAGTGACCGCACTGAAGCTTTCTTT. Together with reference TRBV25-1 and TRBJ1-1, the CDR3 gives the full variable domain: EADIYQTPRYLVIGTGKKITLECSQTMGHDKMYWYQQDPGMELHLIHYSYGVNSTEKGDLSSESTVSRIRTEHFPLTLESARPSHTSQYLCASSDRTEAFFGQGTRLTVV.

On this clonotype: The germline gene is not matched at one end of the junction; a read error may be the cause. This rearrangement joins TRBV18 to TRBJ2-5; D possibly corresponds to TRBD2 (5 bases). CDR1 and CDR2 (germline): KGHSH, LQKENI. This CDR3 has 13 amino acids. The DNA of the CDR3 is TGTGCCAGCTCACCGAATCGGGGAGAGGCCCAGTACTTC. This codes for CASSPNRGEAQYF.

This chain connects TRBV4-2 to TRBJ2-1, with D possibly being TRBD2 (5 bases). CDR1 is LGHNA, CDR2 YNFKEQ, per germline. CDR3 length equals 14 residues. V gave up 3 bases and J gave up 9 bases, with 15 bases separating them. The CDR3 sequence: CASSHLSNSVEQFF. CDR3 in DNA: TGTGCCAGCAGCCACCTTTCCAATAGCGTTGAGCAGTTCTTC.

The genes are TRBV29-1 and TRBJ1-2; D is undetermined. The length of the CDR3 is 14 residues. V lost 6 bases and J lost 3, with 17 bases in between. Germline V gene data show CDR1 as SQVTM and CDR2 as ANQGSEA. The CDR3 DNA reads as TGCAGCGTCGCCCCTACAGTGGGCGACTATGGCTACACCTTC. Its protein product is CSVAPTVGDYGYTF. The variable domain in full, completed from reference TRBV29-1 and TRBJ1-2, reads SAVISQKPSRDICQRGTSLTIQCQVDSQVTMMFWYRQQPGQSLTLIATANQGSEATYESGFVIDKFPISRPNLTFSTLTVSNMSPEDSSIYLCSVAPTVGDYGYTFGSGTRLTVV.

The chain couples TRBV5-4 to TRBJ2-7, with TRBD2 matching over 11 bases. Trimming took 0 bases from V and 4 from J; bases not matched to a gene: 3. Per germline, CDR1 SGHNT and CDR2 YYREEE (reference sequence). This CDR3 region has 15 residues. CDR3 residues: CASSLETSGKYEQYF. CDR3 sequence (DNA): TGTGCCAGCAGCTTGGAGACTAGCGGGAAGTACGAGCAGTACTTC.

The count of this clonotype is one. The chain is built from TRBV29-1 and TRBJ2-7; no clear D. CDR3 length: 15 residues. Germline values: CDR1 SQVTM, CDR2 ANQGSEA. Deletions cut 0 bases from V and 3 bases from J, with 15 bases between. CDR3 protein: CSVEERVQYGYEQYF. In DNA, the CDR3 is TGCAGCGTTGAAGAACGGGTCCAGTATGGCTACGAGCAGTACTTC.

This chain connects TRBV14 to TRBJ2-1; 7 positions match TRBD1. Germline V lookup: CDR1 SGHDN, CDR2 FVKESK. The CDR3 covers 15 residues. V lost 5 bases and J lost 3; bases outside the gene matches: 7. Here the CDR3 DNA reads TGTGCCAGCAGCGCTACAGGGGCCCTCTACAATGAGCAGTTCTTC. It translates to CASSATGALYNEQFF.

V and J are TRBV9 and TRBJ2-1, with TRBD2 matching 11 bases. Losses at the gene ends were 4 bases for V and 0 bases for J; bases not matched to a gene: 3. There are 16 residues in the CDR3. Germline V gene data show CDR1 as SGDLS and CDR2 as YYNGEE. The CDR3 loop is CASSSSGGSSYNEQFF. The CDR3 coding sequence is TGTGCCAGCAGCTCTAGCGGGGGGAGCTCCTACAATGAGCAGTTCTTC.

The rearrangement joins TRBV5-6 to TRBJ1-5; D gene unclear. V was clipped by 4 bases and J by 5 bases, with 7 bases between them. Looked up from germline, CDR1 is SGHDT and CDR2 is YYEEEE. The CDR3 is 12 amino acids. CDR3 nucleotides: TGTGCCAGCAGCCGGTATGATCAGCCCCAGCATTTT. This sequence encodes CASSRYDQPQHF. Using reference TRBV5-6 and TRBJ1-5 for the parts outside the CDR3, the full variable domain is DAGVTQSPTHLIKTRGQQVTLRCSPKSGHDTVSWYQQALGQGPQFIFQYYEEEERQRGNFPDRFSGHQFPNYSSELNVNALLLGDSALYLCASSRYDQPQHFGDGTRLSIL.